The 25 T cell receptor beta chains in this list originate from one sample, sequenced in a study of blood T cell repertoires in COVID-19. TCRdb's copy holds only in-frame clones and misses some; the assay was immunoSEQ multiplex PCR. The data contain more than 150,000 clones, roughly four fifths of them singletons. The sample taken for sequencing was PBMCs or T cells enriched from blood (not recorded which). The receptors were gathered from a man aged 35 to 55 who had recovered from COVID-19.

The CDR3 here is CATSVRSGNTEAFF. CDR3 bases: TGTGCCACCTCAGTCCGTAGCGGTAACACTGAAGCTTTCTTT. The V call is TRBV7-9, the J call TRBJ1-1; D ambiguous. Between the trimmed V and J ends, which lost 10 bases and 2 bases, there was a span of 17 bases. The CDR3 covers 14 residues. Germline V gene lookup returns CDR1 SEHNR and CDR2 FQNEAQ (reference sequence).

The genes are TRBV4-1 and TRBJ1-2; TRBD1 is a possible D gene (6 bases). Germline values: CDR1 MGHRA, CDR2 YSYEKL. The CDR3 extends over 14 amino acids. The V end was cut by 0 bases, the J end by 3 bases, with 8 bases between. The CDR3 sequence is CASSQEYRDYGYTF. The CDR3, as DNA: TGCGCCAGCAGCCAAGAGTACAGGGACTATGGCTACACCTTC.

This clone was counted between two and nine times. The rearrangement joins TRBV9 to TRBJ2-5, with 8 bases matching TRBD2. This CDR3 spans 16 amino acids. V trimming: 0 bases; J trimming: 5 bases; junction bases outside the gene matches: 9. Germline lookup yields CDR1 SGDLS and CDR2 YYNGEE. CDR3 in amino acids: CASSVGWSGRGETQYF. In nucleotides, the CDR3 is TGTGCCAGCAGCGTAGGTTGGAGCGGGAGAGGGGAGACCCAGTACTTC.

In its sample, this clone was seen once. The rearrangement joins TRBV7-2 to TRBJ2-1; 14 bases match TRBD2. The CDR3 sequence is 15 residues long. With 4 bases clipped from V and 15 bases from J, the junction kept 11 bases outside the gene matches. The germline V gene has CDR1 SGHTA and CDR2 FQGNSA. Written as DNA, the CDR3 is TGTGCCAGCAGCTCGGATCCGGGACTAGCGGGAGTAGGGTTCTTC. Translation: CASSSDPGLAGVGFF.

This clone appeared many times. This specimen includes other DNA sequences encoding the same CDR3. The rearrangement links TRBV5-1 to TRBJ1-4; TRBD1 might be the D (6 bases). CDR3 length: 14 amino acids. From germline, CDR1 is SGHRS and CDR2 YFSETQ. Trimming cost V 4 bases and J 3 bases, with 10 bases left between them. This chain's CDR3 is CASSLQGANEKLFF. The CDR3 DNA follows: TGCGCCAGCAGCCTACAGGGAGCTAATGAAAAACTGTTTTTT.

This chain connects TRBV11-2 to TRBJ2-7, with D perhaps TRBD2 (6 bases). Germline assignment: CDR1 SGHAT and CDR2 FQNNGV. The V end was cut by 1 base, the J end by 2 bases, with 12 bases between. The CDR3 spans 15 residues. CDR3 sequence reads: CASSLVRGGPYEQYF. Written as DNA, the CDR3 is TGTGCCAGCAGCTTAGTTCGCGGAGGGCCCTACGAGCAGTACTTC. Combining the CDR3 with reference TRBV11-2 and TRBJ2-7 gives the whole variable domain EAGVAQSPRYKIIEKRQSVAFWCNPISGHATLYWYQQILGQGPKLLIQFQNNGVVDDSQLPKDRFSAERLKGVDSTLKIQPAKLEDSAVYLCASSLVRGGPYEQYFGPGTRLTVT.

Only one count was recorded for this clone. The chain couples TRBV15 to TRBJ2-1; TRBD1 agrees at 8 bases. Losses at the gene ends were 3 bases for V and 5 bases for J; bases not matched to a gene: 6. Germline values: CDR1 LNHNV, CDR2 YYDKDF (reference sequence). This CDR3 spans 15 amino acids. The CDR3 loop is CATSSRQGSNNEQFF. For the CDR3, the DNA is TGTGCCACCAGCAGCCGACAGGGGAGCAACAATGAGCAGTTCTTC.

V gene TRBV27 combines with J gene TRBJ1-5; 10 bases agree with TRBD1. The CDR3 is 15 amino acids. Germline values: CDR1 MNHEY, CDR2 SMNVEV (reference sequence). Trimming at V came to 6 bases and at J to 8 bases, leaving 10 bases not matched to a gene. The CDR3 sequence: CASSRQGAVYEPQHF. In DNA, the CDR3 is TGTGCCAGCAGCCGACAGGGGGCGGTTTATGAGCCCCAGCATTTT.

V usage is TRBV18 and J usage is TRBJ2-1, with 11 bases identical to TRBD2. Per the germline V gene, CDR1 is KGHSH and CDR2 is LQKENI. The CDR3 totals 14 residues. Trimming removed 3 bases from V and 6 bases from J; junction bases left unmatched: 1. CDR3 bases: TGTGCCAGCTCACCCGGGACTAGCGGCAATGAGCAGTTCTTC. The encoded protein is CASSPGTSGNEQFF.

The rearrangement joins TRBV27 to TRBJ2-7, with TRBD2 matching 9 bases. From germline, CDR1 is MNHEY and CDR2 SMNVEV (reference sequence). This CDR3 is built from 15 residues. The ends lost 5 bases at V and 0 bases at J; junction bases unmatched: 5. The CDR3 DNA reads TGTGCCAGCAGTCCCGCTAGCGGGGCCTCCTACGAGCAGTACTTC. The encoded protein is CASSPASGASYEQYF.

The chain has TRBV5-1 and TRBJ2-2; TRBD2 is a possible D gene (5 bases). The length of the CDR3 is 15 residues. V gave up 7 bases and J gave up 1 base, with 14 bases separating them. Per germline, CDR1 SGHRS and CDR2 YFSETQ. The CDR3 loop is CASGMRAGNTGELFF. The CDR3 DNA is TGCGCCAGCGGAATGAGGGCAGGGAACACCGGGGAGCTGTTTTTT.

This chain joins TRBV7-2 and TRBJ1-4, with TRBD1 matching 9 bases. The CDR3 consists of 19 residues. CDR1 SGHTA and CDR2 FQGNSA come from the germline V gene. V was pared by 2 bases and J by 4 bases, with 14 bases of the junction left unmatched. The CDR3 protein is CASSLLLQGAGVGNEKLFF. Written as DNA, the CDR3 is TGTGCCAGCAGCTTACTTCTACAGGGGGCCGGAGTTGGTAATGAAAAACTGTTTTTT.

The chain recombines TRBV6-5 with TRBJ2-7, with D maybe TRBD2 (6 bases). V lost 3 bases to trimming and J lost 3 bases, with 15 bases between them. This CDR3 contains 15 residues. CDR1 MNHEY and CDR2 SVGAGI come from the germline V gene. In DNA, the CDR3 is TGTGCCAGCAGTTATGGACCTCGGGGGAGCTACGAGCAGTACGTC. Translation gives CASSYGPRGSYEQYV.

The rearrangement links TRBV12-3 or TRBV12-4 to TRBJ1-2; D is perhaps TRBD1 (6 bases). V lost 4 bases and J 7 bases, leaving 10 bases between the germline ends. The CDR3 length is 12 residues. CDR3 sequence reads: CASSWGPSGYTF. CDR3 DNA sequence: TGTGCCAGCAGTTGGGGGCCATCTGGCTACACCTTC.

The chain uses TRBV5-8 and TRBJ2-7; D call uncertain. The CDR3 has 13 amino acids. Per the germline V gene, CDR1 is SGHTS and CDR2 is YDEGEE. The V end lost 4 bases, the J end lost 1 base, and 9 bases lay between the germline ends. This chain's CDR3 is CASSPQSSYEQYV. The CDR3 DNA sequence: TGTGCCAGCAGCCCGCAGTCTTCCTACGAGCAGTACGTC.

J is TRBJ2-7 and V is TRBV10-3, with 11 nucleotides matching TRBD2. Germline V gene data show CDR1 as ENHRY and CDR2 as SYGVKD. The CDR3 is 15 residues long. J lost 3 bases, V lost 4 bases, and 5 bases had no gene match. The CDR3 protein is CAISGAGTSGYEQYF. The CDR3 DNA reads as TGTGCCATCAGTGGGGCGGGGACTAGCGGCTACGAGCAGTACTTC.

The sample holds one count of this clone. The gene calls are TRBV29-1 and TRBJ1-1; D is perhaps TRBD1 (6 bases). Trimming cost V 5 bases and J 0 bases, with 10 bases left between them. There are 13 residues in the CDR3. Germline V CDR1 and CDR2: SQVTM, ANQGSEA. The CDR3 DNA is TGCAGCGTTCTTGGACAGTTGAACACTGAAGCTTTCTTT. Encoded protein: CSVLGQLNTEAFF.

V usage is TRBV25-1 and J usage is TRBJ1-4; tentative D call: TRBD1 (6 bases). CDR1 is MGHDK and CDR2 is SYGVNS in the germline V gene. V was trimmed by 4 bases and J by 5 bases, leaving 8 bases between them. This CDR3 contains 13 residues. The CDR3: CASSGTGNEKLFF. The DNA of the CDR3 is TGTGCCAGCAGTGGTACAGGGAATGAAAAACTGTTTTTT.

V is TRBV4-3 and J is TRBJ2-3; tentatively, D is TRBD2 (6 bases). Trimming removed 3 bases from V and 3 bases from J, with 10 bases in between. This CDR3 has 14 residues. CDR1 LGHNA and CDR2 YSLEER come from the germline V gene. The CDR3 nucleotides are TGCGCCAGCAGCCAGGGGGGTCGAACAGATACGCAGTATTTT. This gives the protein CASSQGGRTDTQYF.

The V call is TRBV4-3, the J call TRBJ2-2; D remains unclear. This CDR3 has 15 amino acids. Trimming removed 3 bases at V and 0 bases at J, with 8 bases between. CDR1 is LGHNA, CDR2 YSLEER, per germline. The CDR3 loop reads CASSQARPNTGELFF. CDR3 sequence (DNA): TGCGCCAGCAGCCAGGCTCGCCCGAACACCGGGGAGCTGTTTTTT.

This chain uses TRBV28 with TRBJ1-2, with D uncertain. The CDR3 covers 17 residues. V lost 2 bases and J 5 bases, leaving 21 bases between the germline ends. CDR1 and CDR2 from the germline V gene are MDHEN and SYDVKM. The CDR3 protein is CASSLNLITSSKYGYTF. In nucleotides, the CDR3 is TGTGCCAGCAGTTTAAATCTAATTACCTCCTCCAAATATGGCTACACCTTC.

The chain uses TRBV23-1 and TRBJ2-1; possible D gene TRBD2, 6 bases. TRBV23-1 belongs to the ORF category, with a function that is uncertain. This CDR3 spans 16 amino acids. Trimming removed 3 bases at V and 1 base at J, with 13 bases between. CDR3 region: CASSQRGNRSYNEQFF. The CDR3 nucleotides read TGCGCCAGCAGTCAGCGGGGAAATAGGTCCTACAATGAGCAGTTCTTC.

The gene calls are TRBV30 and TRBJ1-1; 10 nucleotides agree with TRBD1. This CDR3 contains 16 residues. The ends lost 5 bases at V and 0 bases at J; junction bases unmatched: 9. Germline CDR1 GTSNPN, CDR2 SVGIG (reference sequence). CDR3 sequence reads: CAWSRTGGTLNTEAFF. The CDR3 region has the DNA TGTGCCTGGTCACGGACAGGGGGGACGTTGAACACTGAAGCTTTCTTT.

In regard to this clone: This likely comes from a read error, as the CDR3 has no conserved phenylalanine or tryptophan at its end. The DNA is omitted, as the CDR3 cannot be located on it reliably, and the CDR3 follows TCRdb's listing. CDR3 protein: CAIWGEGTL. The chain employs TRBV10-3 and TRBJ2-7; whether TRBD2, the table's D call, matches the DNA was not checked. With termini counted, the CDR3 has 9 amino acids. Germline CDR1 ENHRY, CDR2 SYGVKD.

The V and J genes are TRBV9 and TRBJ2-3; 7 nucleotides match TRBD2. V dropped 3 bases and J dropped 7; count of bases not matched to a gene: 8. Germline V gives CDR1 SGDLS, CDR2 YYNGEE. The CDR3 is 14 amino acids. The CDR3 spells CASSGQLARNTQYF. The CDR3 nucleotides are TGTGCCAGCAGCGGGCAACTAGCGCGAAATACGCAGTATTTT. The full variable domain, with the rest looked up from reference TRBV9 and TRBJ2-3, is DSGVTQTPKHLITATGQRVTLRCSPRSGDLSVYWYQQSLDQGLQFLIQYYNGEERAKGNILERFSAQQFPDLHSELNLSSLELGDSALYFCASSGQLARNTQYFGPGTRLTVL.